The 4 T cell receptor beta chains below come from one sample, sequenced in a study of blood T cell repertoires in COVID-19. Sequencing was performed with immunoSEQ multiplex PCR; in TCRdb, only in-frame clones are kept and a portion is missing. Of hundreds of thousands of clones listed, about 80% were seen once; the top ten hold about 8.1%. The specimen was peripheral blood. The receptors stem from a man at least 80 years old with acute or convalescent COVID-19.

The V call is TRBV11-2, the J call TRBJ1-1; D is unclear. The germline CDR1 and CDR2 sequences are SGHAT and FQNNGV. CDR3 size: 17 residues. Trimming cost V 4 bases and J 2 bases, with 20 bases left between them. The CDR3: CASSSTFGEPDNTEAFF. DNA of the CDR3: TGTGCCAGCAGCTCCACGTTTGGGGAGCCGGATAACACTGAAGCTTTCTTT.

In this sample, this clone turned up once. The chain joins TRBV5-6 to TRBJ1-4, with a tentative D call TRBD1 (5 bases). Germline CDR1 reads SGHDT; CDR2 reads YYEEEE. The CDR3 spans 14 residues. Trimming removed 1 base from V and 10 bases from J, with 14 bases in between. The chain's CDR3 is CASSLRGRQGKLFF. CDR3 DNA sequence: TGTGCCAGCAGCTTGCGAGGAAGGCAGGGAAAACTGTTTTTT. Variable domain in full (rest from reference TRBV5-6 and TRBJ1-4): DAGVTQSPTHLIKTRGQQVTLRCSPKSGHDTVSWYQQALGQGPQFIFQYYEEEERQRGNFPDRFSGHQFPNYSSELNVNALLLGDSALYLCASSLRGRQGKLFFGSGTQLSVL.

Points on this clone: The junction and the germline gene differ at one end; a read error may be behind it. This chain joins TRBV6-1 and TRBJ2-7, with D possibly TRBD1 on 7 matching bases. There are 13 residues in the CDR3. Germline CDR1 and CDR2: MNHNS and SASEGT. CDR3 sequence reads: CASTEGGGASSTF. CDR3 nucleotides: TGTGCCAGCACGGAAGGAGGGGGCGCGAGCAGTACTTTC.

The J gene is TRBJ2-2, the V gene TRBV24-1; maybe TRBD1 (7 bases). Germline V gene sequence: CDR1 KGHDR, CDR2 SFDVKD. The CDR3 contains 16 residues. Trimming removed 9 bases at V and 5 bases at J, with 21 bases between. The CDR3 reads CATATGYRGGTGELFF. The CDR3, as DNA: TGTGCCACCGCCACAGGCTACAGGGGAGGTACCGGGGAGCTGTTTTTT.